This record concerns one T cell receptor (beta chain) sequence. The target antigen is unknown. These data come from a study of cytomegalovirus exposure and HLA in healthy donors. Regarding the study as a whole: In most subjects, TCR beta sequences reportedly gave accurate predictions of HLA-A and HLA-B alleles.

J lost 9 bases, V lost 4 bases, and 8 bases had no gene match. The CDR3 runs 14 residues. Germline V gene data show CDR1 as SGDLS and CDR2 as YYNGEE. A multiplex PCR was run with 60 Vbeta primers and 13 Jbeta primers. The table came from immunoSEQ multiplex PCR; TCRdb's copy has only in-frame clones and leaves some out. Of some 150,000 clones in the sample, 75% to 85% were seen once. This TCR was recovered from a female donor in good health and CMV-seronegative. What was sequenced was PBMCs. J is TRBJ2-2 and V is TRBV9, with 8 bases lining up with TRBD1. The CDR3 DNA is TGTGCCAGCAGCCGACAGGGGTGGGACCGGGAGCTGTTTTTT. The encoded protein is CASSRQGWDRELFF.